This T cell receptor (beta chain) is from a study of PD-L1 blockade in urothelial cancer. As for the study in general: Patients started atezolizumab at some point between 2012 and 2014, 1,200 mg intravenously every 3 weeks. Study-wide findings and caveats: Better progression-free and overall survival followed lower pretreatment blood clonality.

Synthetic spike-ins, TCR analog templates, were added into each PCR. Some clones are missing from TCRdb's copy, which holds only in-frame ones; the method was immunoSEQ multiplex PCR. The sample shows fewer than 65,000 clones, about 86% of them seen only once. Comments on this clone: Antigen specificity is unknown.

Germline V gene lookup returns CDR1 MDHEN and CDR2 SYDVKM. The CDR3 is 14 amino acids. With 3 bases removed from V and 6 bases from J, the gap between germline ends came to 14 bases. The time point: pretreatment peripheral blood. The source is an older man with urothelial cancer. The chain couples TRBV28 to TRBJ1-1; D is unclear. The sample was PBMCs, taken around atezolizumab (anti-PD-L1) treatment. In DNA, the CDR3 is TGTGCCAGCAGTTTTTTAACGGGGATCCCTGAAGCTTTCTTT. Protein: CASSFLTGIPEAFF.